A single sample gave rise to the 31 T cell receptor beta chains below, sequenced in a study of blood T cell repertoires in COVID-19 (dated by TCRdb to 2019 to 2021). To prepare the library, the immunoSEQ multiplex PCR assay was applied. TCRdb provides this immuneACCESS table in a form limited to in-frame rearrangements. Some clones are lacking; in checked studies, under half of them reflect an unresolved V gene, and why the rest are absent is not known. In all, the sample holds 200,000 to 250,000 clones, and 85% to 90% of those were seen once. Roughly 15% of the sample is held by the ten biggest clonotypes. Sequenced: PBMCs or T cells enriched from blood (not recorded which). These TCRs come from a woman aged 45-65 years with acute COVID-19.

This clone was seen a single time. The rearrangement joins TRBV28 to TRBJ2-1; 7 bases line up with TRBD1. Germline-derived CDR1 and CDR2 are MDHEN and SYDVKM. The CDR3 has 14 residues. The V and J ends lost 3 bases and 7 bases, in that order; junction bases with no gene match: 6. CDR3 protein: CASSFTQGWNEQFF. The CDR3 region has the DNA TGTGCCAGCAGTTTTACACAGGGGTGGAATGAGCAGTTCTTC.

V gene TRBV28 combines with J gene TRBJ2-7, with a weak D call TRBD2 (5 bases). The CDR3 has 12 amino acids. Germline CDR1 and CDR2: MDHEN and SYDVKM. V lost 3 bases, J lost 7 bases, and 10 bases lay in between. CDR3 residues: CASSFPRREQYF. As DNA, the CDR3 is TGTGCCAGCAGTTTCCCACGGAGGGAGCAGTACTTC.

This chain uses TRBV7-8 with TRBJ2-1; TRBD1 matches 7 bases. The CDR3 has 15 amino acids. Unmatched junction bases numbered 6, after V lost 3 bases and J lost 4 bases. The germline CDR1 and CDR2 sequences are SGHVS and FQNEAQ. Here the CDR3 DNA reads TGTGCCAGCAGCTTCCGGGACAGCACTTACAATGAGCAGTTCTTC. Its protein product is CASSFRDSTYNEQFF.

The chain combines TRBV7-8 with TRBJ2-7, with D maybe TRBD2 (6 bases). Per germline, CDR1 SGHVS and CDR2 FQNEAQ. V gave up 3 bases and J gave up 0 bases, with 15 bases separating them. The length of the CDR3 is 16 residues. The CDR3, as DNA: TGTGCCAGCAGCTTTTGGCGGGACTCACCCTCCTACGAGCAGTACTTC. Translation: CASSFWRDSPSYEQYF.

This rearrangement joins TRBV5-5 to TRBJ2-7; D uncertain. The V and J ends lost 0 bases and 0 bases respectively, with 10 bases between them. The CDR3 has 15 amino acids. Germline-derived CDR1 and CDR2 are SGHKS and YYEKEE (reference sequence). The CDR3 loop reads CASSLGPQSSYEQYF. The CDR3 DNA reads as TGTGCCAGCAGCTTGGGGCCACAGAGCTCCTACGAGCAGTACTTC.

The gene calls are TRBV28 and TRBJ1-6; D is unresolved. Germline values: CDR1 MDHEN, CDR2 SYDVKM. V lost 6 bases and J 6 bases, leaving 27 bases between the germline ends. The CDR3 has 19 residues. The DNA for the CDR3 is TGTGCCAGCAGCTCGGTGGGAGTGCGACCTCTGGGGTTTAATTCACCCCTCCACTTT. Its translation: CASSSVGVRPLGFNSPLHF.

V and J are TRBV18 and TRBJ2-1; 11 bases fit TRBD2. The germline V gene encodes CDR1 KGHSH and CDR2 LQKENI. CDR3 length: 16 amino acids. J lost 2 bases, V lost 3 bases, and 3 bases had no gene match. This CDR3 is CASSPPGLAAYNEQFF. The CDR3 nucleotides are TGTGCCAGCTCACCTCCGGGACTAGCGGCCTACAATGAGCAGTTCTTC.

This clone was counted only a few times. The gene calls are TRBV19 and TRBJ1-4; the match to TRBD1 covers 10 bases. J lost 7 bases, V lost 6 bases, and 5 bases had no gene match. Germline CDR1 reads LNHDA; CDR2 reads SQIVND (reference sequence). This CDR3 has 14 residues. For the CDR3, the DNA is TGTGCCAGTAGCGACAGGGGGCGCAGTGAAAAACTGTTTTTT. Its protein is CASSDRGRSEKLFF.

This chain connects TRBV19 to TRBJ2-3; possible D gene TRBD1, 6 bases. CDR3 length equals 15 residues. V lost 7 bases to trimming and J lost 0 bases, with 14 bases between them. Germline CDR1 is LNHDA and CDR2 is SQIVND (reference sequence). The CDR3 region has the DNA TGTGCCAGTACTGGTAGGGGGTCAAGCACAGATACGCAGTATTTT. Amino acids: CASTGRGSSTDTQYF. Supplemented by reference TRBV19 and TRBJ2-3, the full variable domain reads DGGITQSPKYLFRKEGQNVTLSCEQNLNHDAMYWYRQDPGQGLRLIYYSQIVNDFQKGDIAEGYSVSREKKESFPLTVTSAQKNPTAFYLCASTGRGSSTDTQYFGPGTRLTVL.

The chain has TRBV28 and TRBJ2-1; 14 nucleotides line up with TRBD2. Trimming removed 2 bases from V and 11 bases from J; junction bases left unmatched: 14. There are 18 residues in the CDR3. Germline V gene data show CDR1 as MDHEN and CDR2 as SYDVKM. CDR3 DNA sequence: TGTGCCAGCAGTTTAGACTTGATGACTAGCGGGAGGGGCAGACAGCAGTTCTTC. This codes for CASSLDLMTSGRGRQQFF.

The gene calls are TRBV7-9 and TRBJ2-7; TRBD1 matches at 10 bases. CDR1 and CDR2 (germline): SEHNR, FQNEAQ (reference sequence). Germline trimming cut 6 bases from V and 2 bases from J; bases unmatched to any gene: 7. The CDR3 totals 15 residues. This CDR3 is CASSLGQGRTYEQYF. The CDR3 coding sequence is TGTGCCAGCAGTCTGGGACAGGGGCGAACCTACGAGCAGTACTTC.

The chain has TRBV7-6 and TRBJ1-1, with D perhaps matching TRBD1 (5 bases). V was shortened by 4 bases and J by 0 bases, with 12 bases between the two germline ends. Germline lookup yields CDR1 SGHVS and CDR2 FNYEAQ. The CDR3 runs 15 residues. The CDR3 bases are TGTGCCAGCAGCTGGATCGGGACTATGAACACTGAAGCTTTCTTT. This encodes CASSWIGTMNTEAFF.

The chain combines TRBV30 with TRBJ2-7; 10 positions agree with TRBD2. V shed 4 bases and J 2 bases; nucleotides not matched to a gene: 5. Per the germline V gene, CDR1 is GTSNPN and CDR2 is SVGIG (reference sequence). The CDR3 covers 14 residues. The CDR3 DNA reads as TGTGCCTGGACTTGGACTAGCGGAGCCTACGAGCAGTACTTC. Translating gives CAWTWTSGAYEQYF.

The chain recombines TRBV6-1 with TRBJ1-5; no firm D call. V was cut by 3 bases and J by 6 bases, with 15 bases left in between. CDR1 and CDR2 (germline): MNHNS, SASEGT. This CDR3 has 15 amino acids. The DNA for the CDR3 is TGTGCCAGCAGTGAGGAGGTGGGATGGAGTCAGCCCCAGCATTTT. It encodes CASSEEVGWSQPQHF.

This chain uses TRBV7-2 with TRBJ1-5; 8 positions agree with TRBD1. The germline CDR1 and CDR2 sequences are SGHTA and FQGNSA. CDR3 length equals 16 residues. The V and J ends lost 2 bases and 3 bases, in that order; junction bases with no gene match: 6. In DNA form, the CDR3 reads TGTGCCAGCAGCTTAAGTCCAGGGGGCATCAATCAGCCCCAGCATTTT. Translated: CASSLSPGGINQPQHF.

The chain couples TRBV6-5 to TRBJ1-1; TRBD1 might be the D (6 bases). Germline V gene data show CDR1 as MNHEY and CDR2 as SVGAGI. The CDR3 is 14 residues long. Deletions cut 7 bases from V and 8 bases from J, with 20 bases between. The CDR3 spells CASTRLTGSGEAFF. The CDR3 nucleotides read TGTGCCAGCACCAGACTCACAGGGTCGGGGGAAGCTTTCTTT.

The chain links TRBV19 to TRBJ2-2, with D possibly being TRBD2 (5 bases). From germline, CDR1 is LNHDA and CDR2 SQIVND (reference sequence). CDR3 size: 16 residues. Trimming removed 5 bases from V and 0 bases from J, with 13 bases in between. This CDR3 reads CASSPRGRANTGELFF. As DNA, the CDR3 is TGTGCCAGTAGTCCCCGGGGAAGGGCGAACACCGGGGAGCTGTTTTTT.

The CDR3 DNA sequence: TGTGCCAGCAGCTTACGGACTAGCGGGAGGACCCTAGCGGCGGGGGAGCTGTTTTTT. Translating gives CASSLRTSGRTLAAGELFF. The genes are TRBV11-2 and TRBJ2-2; 14 nucleotides agree with TRBD2. After removal of 2 bases from V and 8 bases from J, the junction contained 13 bases not matched to a gene. The CDR3 is 19 residues long. CDR1 and CDR2 from the germline V gene are SGHAT and FQNNGV.

This clone was detected once. The chain links TRBV7-3 to TRBJ2-5; maybe TRBD2 (5 bases). V gave up 8 bases and J gave up 3 bases, with 16 bases separating them. The V gene's germline CDR1 is SGHTA and CDR2 FQGTGA. The CDR3 length is 14 residues. DNA for the CDR3: TGTGCCAGCGCCGTCAGCGGCAAAGAAGAGACCCAGTACTTC. Translation gives CASAVSGKEETQYF.

This chain connects TRBV28 to TRBJ2-7, with 11 bases that match TRBD2. The CDR3 is made up of 15 amino acids. The V gene end was trimmed by 3 bases and the J gene end by 4 bases; junction bases not matched to a gene: 5. Germline V gene lookup returns CDR1 MDHEN and CDR2 SYDVKM. Here the CDR3 DNA reads TGTGCCAGCAGTTTTCTCACTAGCGGGGGATACGAGCAGTACTTC. Protein product: CASSFLTSGGYEQYF.

The chain couples TRBV3-1 (or the pseudogene TRBV3-2) to TRBJ1-2; 9 nucleotides agree with TRBD1. CDR3 length equals 13 residues. Losses at the gene ends were 4 bases for V and 7 bases for J; bases not matched to a gene: 4. Germline V gene data show CDR1 as LGHDT and CDR2 as YNNKEL (reference sequence). The chain's CDR3 is CASSPTGGGGYTF. DNA for the CDR3: TGTGCCAGCAGCCCGACAGGGGGTGGTGGCTACACCTTC.

The rearrangement links TRBV28 to TRBJ2-5; tentative D call: TRBD2 (5 bases). Germline loops: CDR1 MDHEN, CDR2 SYDVKM. The ends were cut back, 4 bases at V and 4 bases at J, with 10 bases in the middle. This CDR3 region has 13 residues. In DNA, the CDR3 is TGTGCCAGCAGTTCGGAGGTACGAGAGACCCAGTACTTC. It encodes CASSSEVRETQYF.

The chain links TRBV28 to TRBJ2-5, with a weak D call TRBD1 (5 bases). The CDR3 spans 13 residues. Germline V gene data show CDR1 as MDHEN and CDR2 as SYDVKM. V was cut by 6 bases and J by 5 bases, with 13 bases left in between. CDR3 DNA: TGTGCCAGCAGCAGGGCCGGACGGGAGACCCAGTACTTC. Its protein is CASSRAGRETQYF.

The chain couples TRBV25-1 to TRBJ1-2, with TRBD1 as a possible D gene (5 bases). The CDR3 totals 12 residues. Trimming cost V 10 bases and J 8 bases, with 17 bases left between them. CDR1 is MGHDK and CDR2 is SYGVNS in the germline V gene. The CDR3 sequence is CATGGGRGGYTF. The CDR3 DNA sequence: TGTGCCACCGGGGGAGGGAGAGGGGGCTACACCTTC.

The chain combines TRBV6-6 with TRBJ1-2; D remains unclear. The CDR3 covers 12 residues. Germline-derived CDR1 and CDR2 are MNHNY and SVGAGI (reference sequence). Between the trimmed V and J ends, which lost 2 bases and 2 bases, there was a span of 3 bases. The CDR3 DNA reads as TGTGCCAGCAGTTACCCGAACTATGGCTACACCTTC. This sequence encodes CASSYPNYGYTF.

The chain combines TRBV10-3 with TRBJ2-2; the D gene is possibly TRBD2 (6 bases). The CDR3 has 16 amino acids. The V gene lost 0 bases and the J gene lost 4 bases, with 12 bases spanning the gap. Germline values: CDR1 ENHRY, CDR2 SYGVKD. CDR3 coding DNA: TGTGCCATCAGTGAGTCGCAACTAGCCGGCACCGGGGAGCTGTTTTTT. Translated, it gives CAISESQLAGTGELFF.

The rearrangement uses TRBV19 and TRBJ2-7; a possible D gene is TRBD1 (5 bases). The germline gives CDR1 LNHDA, CDR2 SQIVND (reference sequence). The CDR3 extends over 13 amino acids. Trimming shortened V by 7 bases and J by 5 bases, and 15 bases separated the two germline ends. The CDR3 DNA is TGTGCCAGTATGGGGCATGGTACTAACGAGCAGTACTTC. It specifies CASMGHGTNEQYF.

The V gene is TRBV3-1 (or the pseudogene TRBV3-2), the J gene TRBJ2-7; D remains unclear. The V gene's germline CDR1 is LGHDT and CDR2 YNNKEL (reference sequence). Trimming pared 5 bases from V and 1 base from J, leaving 12 bases between. This CDR3 comprises 14 residues. The CDR3 region is CASSNNHGSYEQYF. For the CDR3, the DNA is TGTGCCAGCAGCAATAATCACGGTTCCTACGAGCAGTACTTC.

The gene calls are TRBV29-1 and TRBJ2-5, with 8 nucleotides matching TRBD2. The CDR3 is 13 residues long. Germline assignment: CDR1 SQVTM and CDR2 ANQGSEA. The V and J ends lost 4 bases and 1 base, in that order; junction bases with no gene match: 2. CDR3 in amino acids: CSVVTSGQETQYF. CDR3 nucleotide sequence: TGCAGCGTTGTCACTAGCGGCCAAGAGACCCAGTACTTC.

This chain connects TRBV19 to TRBJ2-3; 8 positions match TRBD1. The CDR3 has 13 residues. Per germline, CDR1 LNHDA and CDR2 SQIVND (reference sequence). V lost 5 bases, J lost 3 bases, and 1 base stayed unmatched. The CDR3 nucleotides read TGTGCCAGTAGTGGACAGGGAACAGATACGCAGTATTTT. Translated, it gives CASSGQGTDTQYF.

This clone was seen just once. The CDR3 sequence is CASSPDRGRSTEAFF. CDR3 nucleotides: TGTGCCAGCAGCCCGGACAGGGGTAGGAGCACTGAAGCTTTCTTT. The chain employs TRBV7-9 and TRBJ1-1, with 9 bases identical to TRBD1. The CDR3 is made up of 15 amino acids. Germline V lookup: CDR1 SEHNR, CDR2 FQNEAQ (reference sequence). Trimming at V came to 5 bases and at J to 4 bases, leaving 8 bases not matched to a gene.